This TCR beta chain comes out of a study of blood T cell repertoires in COVID-19. Overall study context: T cells, B-cell-depleted T cells, or PBMCs supplied cDNA or gDNA.

Followed over time, Seattle patients had been enrolled while infection was active. The table came from immunoSEQ multiplex PCR; TCRdb's copy has only in-frame clones and leaves some out. The sample consists of tens of thousands of clones, 76% of them appearing once. Germline V gives CDR1 SGHRS, CDR2 YFSETQ. V was shortened by 0 bases and J by 6 bases, with 9 bases between the two germline ends. There are 13 residues in the CDR3. The chain joins TRBV5-1 to TRBJ1-1; TRBD1 is a possible D gene (5 bases). Sequencing was carried out using peripheral blood. The receptor was isolated from a man between 60 and 70 years old with COVID-19, enrolled during active disease. CDR3 sequence reads: CASSLARDSEAFF. The DNA for the CDR3 is TGCGCCAGCAGCTTGGCCCGGGACTCTGAAGCTTTCTTT. The entire variable domain, with the rest obtained from reference TRBV5-1 and TRBJ1-1, is as follows: KAGVTQTPRYLIKTRGQQVTLSCSPISGHRSVSWYQQTPGQGLQFLFEYFSETQRNKGNFPGRFSGRQFSNSRSEMNVSTLELGDSALYLCASSLARDSEAFFGQGTRLTVV.